This T cell receptor (beta chain) emerged from a study of cytomegalovirus exposure and HLA in healthy donors. Background on the study: The roughly 120 million unique TCR beta sequences, from some 170 million T cells, were found by an earlier analysis. Study conclusions and caveats: A later analysis revealed that TCR association rates differed between HLA loci, peaking at DRB1 and bottoming out at HLA-C. TCR beta sequences reportedly predicted most subjects' HLA-A and HLA-B alleles accurately.

Turning to this clone: Its antigen is unidentified.

In the PCR, 60 Vbeta and 13 Jbeta primers were used. Assay: immunoSEQ multiplex PCR; the TCRdb copy retains only in-frame clones and omits some. The sample lists 150,000 to 200,000 clones, about 80% seen once, with 0.5% in the top ten. When sampled, the donors appeared nominally healthy, though they likely had unrecorded immune exposures. Germline CDR1 and CDR2: ENHRY and SYGVKD. V lost 4 bases, J lost 2 bases, and 6 bases stayed unmatched. The CDR3 is 18 amino acids. The material sequenced was PBMCs. The TCR sequence derives from a woman between 45 and 65 years old in good health and CMV-seronegative. V usage is TRBV10-3 and J usage is TRBJ2-3, with 16 bases lining up with TRBD2. CDR3 coding DNA: TGTGCCATCAGTGGATCCGGGACTAGCGGGGGGGCCACAGATACGCAGTATTTT. Translated, it gives CAISGSGTSGGATDTQYF.